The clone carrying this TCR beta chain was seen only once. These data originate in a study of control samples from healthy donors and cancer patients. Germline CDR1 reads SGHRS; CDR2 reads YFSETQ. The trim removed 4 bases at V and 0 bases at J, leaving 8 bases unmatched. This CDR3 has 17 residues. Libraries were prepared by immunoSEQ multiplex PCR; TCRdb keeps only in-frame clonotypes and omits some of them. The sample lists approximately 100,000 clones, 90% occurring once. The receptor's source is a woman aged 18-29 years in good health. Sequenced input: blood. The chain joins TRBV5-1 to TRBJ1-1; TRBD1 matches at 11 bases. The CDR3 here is CASSLGTGGMMNTEAFF. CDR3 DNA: TGCGCCAGCAGCCTCGGGACAGGGGGGATGATGAACACTGAAGCTTTCTTT.